This TCR beta chain is from a study of blood T cell repertoires in COVID-19. Study background: The United States, Italy and Spain provided the acute and convalescent COVID-19 samples. T cells, B-cell-depleted T cells, or PBMCs supplied cDNA or gDNA.

In the original analysis: Estimation of nucleated cell counts relied on the amplification of reference gene primers. Measured with immunoSEQ multiplex PCR; TCRdb has only the in-frame clones, and not every one. Clone size and V and J calls were adopted from that table, with D and trimming inferred from the DNA. This sample has just over 650,000 clones, with 85% to 90% found just once. Sample: peripheral blood. This TCR was sampled from a woman aged 18-35 years with acute or convalescent COVID-19.

CDR3 residues: CASIPPRGNEQFF. The DNA for the CDR3 is TGTGCCAGCATCCCACCTCGGGGCAATGAGCAGTTCTTC. This sequence joins TRBV6-2 or TRBV6-3 and TRBJ2-1, with D maybe TRBD2 (5 bases). This CDR3 has 13 residues. Germline V lookup: CDR1 MNHEY, CDR2 SVGEGT. V lost 7 bases and J 6 bases, leaving 13 bases between the germline ends.